A selection of T cell receptor beta chains follows, all from one sample in a study of shared clonotypes between healthy human individuals. Repertoires were generated with immunoSEQ multiplex PCR, while TCRdb's copy carries only in-frame clones and drops some. Here the sample spans over a million clones, more than 60% being singletons. Specimen: memory CD4+ T cells sorted from blood. All receptors come from a young man in good health. The CDR3 runs from the conserved cysteine through the conserved F or W. Each record gives: CDR3 protein, CDR3 DNA, J gene, D gene, clone size, V gene. A D gene is named only where the DNA matches it firmly. Rows give clone size only sometimes, using once, few, many, or a class for an expanded clone.

CDR3: CASVVQTGANTEAFF; DNA: TGTGCCAGCGTTGTTCAAACAGGGGCGAACACTGAAGCTTTCTTT; J: TRBJ1-1; D: TRBD1; size: .; V: TRBV6-6
CDR3: CASSLGQEYGYTF; DNA: TGTGCCAGCAGCTTGGGACAGGAGTATGGCTACACCTTC; J: TRBJ1-2; D: .; size: .; V: TRBV5-6
CDR3: CASSRTPTSSTYEQYF; DNA: TGTGCCAGCAGTCGGACACCGACTAGCTCAACCTACGAGCAGTACTTC; J: TRBJ2-7; D: TRBD2; size: .; V: TRBV27
CDR3: CASSVQGGPTGKQFF; DNA: TGTGCCAGTAGTGTCCAGGGTGGGCCCACGGGGAAGCAGTTCTTC; J: TRBJ2-1; D: .; size: .; V: TRBV19
CDR3: CSVGQNTEAFF; DNA: TGCAGCGTTGGGCAGAACACTGAAGCTTTCTTT; J: TRBJ1-1; D: .; size: few; V: TRBV29-1
CDR3: CASSTNSGTQYF; DNA: TGTGCCAGTAGCACCAATAGTGGGACCCAGTACTTC; J: TRBJ2-5; D: .; size: .; V: TRBV19
CDR3: CASSQEAGNQPQHF; DNA: TGCGCCAGCAGCCAAGAGGCCGGGAATCAGCCCCAGCATTTT; J: TRBJ1-5; D: .; size: .; V: TRBV4-3
CDR3: CASSRLNYEQYF; DNA: TGTGCCAGCAGTAGGTTGAACTACGAGCAGTACTTC; J: TRBJ2-7; D: .; size: .; V: TRBV2
CDR3: CASSLGGSGQGFYEQYF; DNA: TGTGCCAGCAGCTTGGGAGGGTCGGGACAGGGGTTCTACGAGCAGTACTTC; J: TRBJ2-7; D: TRBD1; size: .; V: TRBV5-4
CDR3: CASSSTGPSGNTIYF; DNA: TGTGCCAGCAGTTCGACGGGACCGTCTGGAAACACCATATATTTT; J: TRBJ1-3; D: .; size: .; V: TRBV7-3
CDR3: CASSLTLRGEETQYF; DNA: TGTGCCAGCAGTCTCACTCTGCGCGGGGAAGAGACCCAGTACTTC; J: TRBJ2-5; D: .; size: .; V: TRBV27
CDR3: CASSLSGLAGDRGVTQYF; DNA: TGTGCCAGCAGTTTATCTGGGCTGGCGGGGGACAGGGGTGTCACTCAGTACTTC; J: TRBJ2-4; D: TRBD1; size: .; V: TRBV27
CDR3: CASSESGGNGYTF; DNA: TGTGCCAGCAGTGAATCAGGGGGCAATGGCTACACCTTC; J: TRBJ1-2; D: TRBD1; size: .; V: TRBV2
CDR3: CASSLKTGTTEAFF; DNA: TGTGCCAGCTCCTTGAAGACAGGGACCACTGAAGCTTTCTTT; J: TRBJ1-1; D: TRBD1; size: once; V: TRBV19
CDR3: CASSIQGIGYGYTF; DNA: TGTGCCAGTAGTATCCAGGGGATCGGCTATGGCTACACCTTC; J: TRBJ1-2; D: .; size: .; V: TRBV19
CDR3: CASSGLAYEQYF; DNA: TGTGCCAGCTCAGGACTAGCGTACGAGCAGTACTTC; J: TRBJ2-7; D: TRBD2; size: .; V: TRBV18